This TCR beta chain was found in a study of cytomegalovirus exposure and HLA in healthy donors. Study information: In a previous analysis, approximately 110 million unique TCR beta sequences were found from about 190 million T cells.

The PCR was carried out with 60 Vbeta primers and 13 Jbeta primers. Clones were sequenced by immunoSEQ multiplex PCR, and TCRdb holds only the in-frame ones, with some missing. The sample contains about 200,000 clones, roughly three quarters of which appear only once. The TCR was taken from a man over 45 in good health and CMV-seronegative. The sequencing input was PBMCs.

The CDR3 DNA reads TGTGCCAGCAAAGCGCCTCAACATAATTCACCCCTCCACTTT. Protein: CASKAPQHNSPLHF. J is TRBJ1-6 and V is TRBV5-4, with no clear D. The CDR3 covers 14 residues. V was pared by 6 bases and J by 5 bases, with 12 bases between. The germline V gene encodes CDR1 SGHNT and CDR2 YYREEE (reference sequence).